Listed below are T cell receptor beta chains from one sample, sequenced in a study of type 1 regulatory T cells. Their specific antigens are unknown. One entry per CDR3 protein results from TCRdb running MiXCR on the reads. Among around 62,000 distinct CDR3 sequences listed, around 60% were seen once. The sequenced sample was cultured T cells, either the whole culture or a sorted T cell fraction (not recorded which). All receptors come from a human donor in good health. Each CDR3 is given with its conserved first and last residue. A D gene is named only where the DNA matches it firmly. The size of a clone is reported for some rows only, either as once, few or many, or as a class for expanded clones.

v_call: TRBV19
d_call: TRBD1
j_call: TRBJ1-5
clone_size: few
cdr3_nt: TGTGCCAGTAGTTCCCGAGGGACAGGGGTTAGAAATCAGCCCCAGCATTTT
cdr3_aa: CASSSRGTGVRNQPQHF

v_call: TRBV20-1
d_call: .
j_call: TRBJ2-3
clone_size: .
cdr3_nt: TGCAGTGCCGGCGCACTCACAGATACGCAGTATTTT
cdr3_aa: CSAGALTDTQYF

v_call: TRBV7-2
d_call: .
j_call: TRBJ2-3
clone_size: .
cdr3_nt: TGTGCCAGCAGCAAGGACAGAGGCACAGATACGCAGTATTTT
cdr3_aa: CASSKDRGTDTQYF

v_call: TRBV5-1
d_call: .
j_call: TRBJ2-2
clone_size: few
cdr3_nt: TGCGCCAGCAGCTTGTTTCGAGGCGGGGAGCTGTTTTTT
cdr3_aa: CASSLFRGGELFF

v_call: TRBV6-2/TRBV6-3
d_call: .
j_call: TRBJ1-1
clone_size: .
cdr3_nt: TGTGCCAGCAGAGCCTGGGACACCAGGAACACTGAAACTTTCTTT
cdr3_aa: CASRAWDTRNTETFF

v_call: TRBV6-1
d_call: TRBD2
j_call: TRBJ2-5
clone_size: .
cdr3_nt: TGTGCCGGGACTAGCGGAGCCCAAGAGACCCAGTACTTC
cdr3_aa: CAGTSGAQETQYF

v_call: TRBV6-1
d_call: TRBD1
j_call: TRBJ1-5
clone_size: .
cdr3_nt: TGTGCCAGCAGTGAGCAGGGCAGGGGGTTCAATCAGCCCCAGCATTTT
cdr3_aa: CASSEQGRGFNQPQHF

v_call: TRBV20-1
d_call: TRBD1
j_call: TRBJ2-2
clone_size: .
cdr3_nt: TGCAGTGCTAGAGACGGGAGGACAGGGGGCAGGACCGGGGAGCTGTTTTTT
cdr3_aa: CSARDGRTGGRTGELFF

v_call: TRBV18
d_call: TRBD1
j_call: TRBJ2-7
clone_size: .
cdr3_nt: TGTGCCAGCTCAGCCCGGGACAGGGTATCCTACGAGCAGTACTTC
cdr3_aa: CASSARDRVSYEQYF

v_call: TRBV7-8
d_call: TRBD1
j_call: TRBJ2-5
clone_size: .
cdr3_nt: TGTGCCAGCAGCACCAGGACAGGGCTCCAGTACTTC
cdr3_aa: CASSTRTGLQYF

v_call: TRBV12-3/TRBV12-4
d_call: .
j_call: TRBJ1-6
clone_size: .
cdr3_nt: TGTGCCAGCAGTGCTAGTGGGTATAATTCACCCCTCCACTTT
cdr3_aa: CASSASGYNSPLHF

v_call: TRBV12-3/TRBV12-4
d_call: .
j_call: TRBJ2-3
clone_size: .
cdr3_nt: TGTGCCAGCAGTTTAAAACTAGGAGCAGCATACACAGATACGCAGTATTTT
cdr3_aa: CASSLKLGAAYTDTQYF

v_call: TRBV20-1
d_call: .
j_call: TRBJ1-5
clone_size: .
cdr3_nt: TGCAGTGCCGCGGGTCAAGGGCAGCCCCAGCATTTT
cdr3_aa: CSAAGQGQPQHF

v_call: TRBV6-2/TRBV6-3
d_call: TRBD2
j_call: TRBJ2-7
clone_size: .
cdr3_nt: TGTGCCAGCAGTTACCCCCCAGCGGGAGTCCACGAGCAGTACTTC
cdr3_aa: CASSYPPAGVHEQYF

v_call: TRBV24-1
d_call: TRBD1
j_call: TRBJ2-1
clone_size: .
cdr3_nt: TGTGCCACCAGTGACGGAGGGACAGGGGTGAGGAATGAGCAGTTCTTC
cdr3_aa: CATSDGGTGVRNEQFF

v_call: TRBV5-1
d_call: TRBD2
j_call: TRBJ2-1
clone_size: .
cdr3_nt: TGCGCCAGCAGCTGGACTAGCGGGAGGGCCTACAATGAGCAGTTCTTC
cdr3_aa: CASSWTSGRAYNEQFF

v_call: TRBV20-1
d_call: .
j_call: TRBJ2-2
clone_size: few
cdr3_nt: TGCCTTGGTAGCAGGGGAAGAACCGGGGAGCTGTTTTTT
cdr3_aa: CLGSRGRTGELFF

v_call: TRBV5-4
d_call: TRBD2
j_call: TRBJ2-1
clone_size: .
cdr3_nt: TGTGCCAGCAGCGGGGAGGGGACTAGCGGGATCTACAATGAGCAGTTCTTC
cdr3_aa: CASSGEGTSGIYNEQFF

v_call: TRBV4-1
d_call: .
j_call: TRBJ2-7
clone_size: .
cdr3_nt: TGCGCCAGCAGACAAACGGTCCTCCCCTCCTACGAGCAGTACTTC
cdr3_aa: CASRQTVLPSYEQYF

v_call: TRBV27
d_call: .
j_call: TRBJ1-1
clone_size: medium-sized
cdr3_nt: TGTGCCAGCCGACCGGGGGGTTTCGTGAACACTGAAGCTTTCTTT
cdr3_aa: CASRPGGFVNTEAFF

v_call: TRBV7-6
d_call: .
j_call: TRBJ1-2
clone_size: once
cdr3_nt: TGTGCCAGCAGCTCACTTACAGGGTATACCTATGGCTACACCTTC
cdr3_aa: CASSSLTGYTYGYTF

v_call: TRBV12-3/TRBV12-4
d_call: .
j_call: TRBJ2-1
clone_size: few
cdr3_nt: TGTGCCAGCAGTCTCAATGAGCAGTTCTTC
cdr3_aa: CASSLNEQFF

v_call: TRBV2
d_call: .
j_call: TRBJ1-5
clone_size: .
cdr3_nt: TGTGCCAGCAGACCCGGGACGGTGAGCAATCAGCCCCAGCATTTT
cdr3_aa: CASRPGTVSNQPQHF

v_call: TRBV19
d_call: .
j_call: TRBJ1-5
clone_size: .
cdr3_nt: TGTGCCAGTAGTATCGGTAGGGAAGATCAGCCCCAGCATTTC
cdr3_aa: CASSIGREDQPQHF

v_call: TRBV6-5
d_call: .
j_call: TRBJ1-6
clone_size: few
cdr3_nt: TGTGCCAGCAGAAAGGACTCGTATTCACCCCTCCACTTT
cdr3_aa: CASRKDSYSPLHF

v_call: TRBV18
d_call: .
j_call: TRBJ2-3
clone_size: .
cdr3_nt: TGTGCCAGCTCACCGTTGTCCGGGACGCAGACTAGCACAGATACGCAGTATTTT
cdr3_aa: CASSPLSGTQTSTDTQYF

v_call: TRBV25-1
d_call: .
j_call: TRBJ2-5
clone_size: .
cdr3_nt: TGTGCCAGCAGCTCCGGGCCCCCTGGCGGGACCCAGTACTTC
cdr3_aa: CASSSGPPGGTQYF

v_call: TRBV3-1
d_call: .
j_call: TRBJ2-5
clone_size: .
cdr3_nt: TGTGCCAGCAGCCCCGGGACCAGGGAGACCCAGTACTTC
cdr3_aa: CASSPGTRETQYF

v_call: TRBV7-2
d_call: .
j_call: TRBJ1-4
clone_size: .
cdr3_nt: TGTGCCAGCAGCCCCGGGACACTCTCTGAAAAACTGTTTTTT
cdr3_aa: CASSPGTLSEKLFF

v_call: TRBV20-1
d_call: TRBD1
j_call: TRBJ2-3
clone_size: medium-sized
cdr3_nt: TGCAGTGCTACCTCACCACAGGGGTTGGGCACAGATACGCAGTATTTT
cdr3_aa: CSATSPQGLGTDTQYF

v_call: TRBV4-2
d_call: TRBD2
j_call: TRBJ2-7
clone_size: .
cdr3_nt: TGTGCCAGCAGCCAAGAGGGGAGAGGCGGGAGCTACGAGCAGTACTTC
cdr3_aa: CASSQEGRGGSYEQYF

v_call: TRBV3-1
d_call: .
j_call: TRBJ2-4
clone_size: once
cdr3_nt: TGTGCCAGCACAAGGGTCGGGGAGATTCAGTACTTC
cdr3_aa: CASTRVGEIQYF

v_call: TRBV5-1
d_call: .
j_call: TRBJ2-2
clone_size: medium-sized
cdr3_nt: TGCGCCAGCAGCGCCTTCACCGGGGAGCTGTTTTTT
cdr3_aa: CASSAFTGELFF

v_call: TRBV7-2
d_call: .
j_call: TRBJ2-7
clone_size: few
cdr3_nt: TGTGCCAGCAGCCTAGGCGGGACCAGGACAGACGAGCAGTACTTC
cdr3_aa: CASSLGGTRTDEQYF

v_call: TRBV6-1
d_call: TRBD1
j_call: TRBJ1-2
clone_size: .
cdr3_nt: TGTGCCAGCAGTGAAGATATGGACAGGGCACATGGCTACACCTTC
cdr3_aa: CASSEDMDRAHGYTF

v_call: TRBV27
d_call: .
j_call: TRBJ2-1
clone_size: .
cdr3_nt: TGTGCCAGCAGTTTTTTTATTAGCCGCGAGCAGTTCTTC
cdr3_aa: CASSFFISREQFF

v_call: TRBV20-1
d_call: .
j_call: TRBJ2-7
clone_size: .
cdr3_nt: TGCAGTGCCAACGGGCGGCGGGGAGCCTACGAGCAGTACTTC
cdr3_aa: CSANGRRGAYEQYF